This record covers a single T cell receptor (beta chain). The antigen is undetermined. This CDR3 has 15 amino acids. V lost 8 bases and J 1 base, leaving 17 bases between the germline ends. The germline V gene has CDR1 MDHEN and CDR2 SYDVKM. Clones were sequenced by immunoSEQ multiplex PCR, and TCRdb holds only the in-frame ones, with some missing. The sample consists of about 77,000 clones, roughly 91% of them appearing once. This entry is derived from a study of OX40 agonist ivuxolimab in advanced cancers. Overall study context: Treatment of patients was with ivuxolimab, an agonistic anti-OX40 (CD134) antibody. Head and neck, renal cell, melanoma or hepatocellular carcinoma were the cancers that dose-escalation patients had.

Overall study findings and caveats: In the expanded peripheral T cells, antigen specificity was never determined. Nonresponders, in some cases, also had low normalized T-cell clonal expansion.

Sequenced here: CD4+ or CD8+ T cells sorted from blood, sampled in a trial of the OX40 agonist ivuxolimab. The rearrangement joins TRBV28 to TRBJ1-2, with D unclear. This clonotype originated in an adult with an advanced solid tumor such as melanoma, head and neck, liver or kidney cancer. The CDR3 DNA is TGTGCCAGCGGCTGGGCATATGGTGGTAACTATGGCTACACCTTC. Its translation is CASGWAYGGNYGYTF.